This passage covers 20 T cell receptor beta chains from one sample sequenced in a study of blood T cell repertoires in COVID-19. Repertoires were generated with immunoSEQ multiplex PCR, while TCRdb's copy carries only in-frame clones and drops some. The table records over 200,000 clones, over 70% of them present only once. The sequencing sample was made of peripheral blood. These receptor sequences come from a man older than 75 with acute or convalescent COVID-19.

The chain couples TRBV29-1 to TRBJ1-1; possible D gene TRBD1, 5 bases. The CDR3 sequence is 12 residues long. Germline CDR1 and CDR2: SQVTM and ANQGSEA. V was trimmed by 7 bases and J by 1 base, leaving 10 bases between them. The CDR3 DNA reads as TGCAGCGCTAGCACAGGGAACACTGAAGCTTTCTTT. Translation: CSASTGNTEAFF.

The chain employs TRBV29-1 and TRBJ2-5; possible D gene TRBD1, 5 bases. Germline CDR1 is SQVTM and CDR2 is ANQGSEA. CDR3 length: 12 residues. Trimming pared 4 bases from V and 3 bases from J, leaving 9 bases between. The CDR3 coding sequence is TGCAGCGTTGGAATGACAGAAGAGACCCAGTACTTC. This encodes CSVGMTEETQYF.

The count of this clone is one. The chain employs TRBV5-1 and TRBJ1-1; 8 bases map to TRBD1. With 4 bases clipped from V and 7 bases from J, the junction kept 9 bases outside the gene matches. The CDR3 covers 14 residues. Germline-derived CDR1 and CDR2 are SGHRS and YFSETQ. CDR3 in amino acids: CASSGTTGVGEAFF. Written as DNA, the CDR3 is TGCGCCAGCAGCGGGACGACAGGGGTCGGTGAAGCTTTCTTT.

To note about this clone: Germline and junction disagree at one end, which may indicate a read error. The chain recombines TRBV3-1 (or the pseudogene TRBV3-2) with TRBJ2-2, with TRBD1 matching 9 bases. CDR1 is LGHDT, CDR2 YNNKEL, per germline (reference sequence). This CDR3 region has 16 residues. CDR3 region: CASSLPGQGYTRELFF. The CDR3, as DNA: TGTGCCAGCAGCCTACCGGGACAGGGATACACCAGGGAGCTGTTTTTT.

V is TRBV30 and J is TRBJ2-3, with a tentative D call TRBD2 (7 bases). The V and J ends lost 1 base and 0 bases respectively, with 8 bases between them. The CDR3 covers 14 residues. Germline CDR1 reads GTSNPN; CDR2 reads SVGIG (reference sequence). The CDR3, as DNA: TGTGCCTGGAGTGAGGGGGGGAGCACAGATACGCAGTATTTT. This gives the protein CAWSEGGSTDTQYF.

The chain joins TRBV7-8 to TRBJ2-5, with D perhaps TRBD2 (6 bases). Trimming took 3 bases from V and 1 from J, leaving 12 bases between them. The CDR3 runs 15 residues. CDR1 and CDR2 (germline): SGHVS, FQNEAQ. CDR3 sequence: CASSLRGRAQETQYF. DNA of the CDR3: TGTGCCAGCAGCTTGCGGGGCAGGGCCCAAGAGACCCAGTACTTC.

V is TRBV28 and J is TRBJ2-7, with 8 bases aligning to TRBD2. The germline CDR1 and CDR2 sequences are MDHEN and SYDVKM. The trim removed 5 bases at V and 0 bases at J, leaving 6 bases unmatched. The CDR3 runs to 15 residues. Here the CDR3 DNA reads TGTGCCAGCAGTGCTGGTAGCGGGAACTCCTACGAGCAGTACTTC. Protein sequence: CASSAGSGNSYEQYF. Supplemented by reference TRBV28 and TRBJ2-7, the full variable domain reads DVKVTQSSRYLVKRTGEKVFLECVQDMDHENMFWYRQDPGLGLRLIYFSYDVKMKEKGDIPEGYSVSREKKERFSLILESASTNQTSMYLCASSAGSGNSYEQYFGPGTRLTVT.

J is TRBJ2-7 and V is TRBV23-1; maybe TRBD2 (6 bases). TRBV23-1 is known as an ORF, though its function is uncertain. V was trimmed by 2 bases and J by 0 bases, leaving 17 bases between them. The CDR3 is 17 residues long. CDR3 DNA: TGCGCCAGCAGTCAAAGCCTCCCCCGGACTAACTCCTACGAGCAGTACTTC. Translation: CASSQSLPRTNSYEQYF.

This rearrangement joins TRBV5-4 to TRBJ1-4; 9 positions agree with TRBD1. The CDR3 extends over 13 amino acids. The trim removed 3 bases at V and 9 bases at J, leaving 3 bases unmatched. Germline lookup yields CDR1 SGHNT and CDR2 YYREEE (reference sequence). Here the CDR3 reads CASSSGTGQKLFF. CDR3 nucleotides: TGTGCCAGCAGCTCCGGGACAGGGCAAAAACTGTTTTTT. The variable domain in full, with the rest retrieved from reference TRBV5-4 and TRBJ1-4, is ETGVTQSPTHLIKTRGQQVTLRCSSQSGHNTVSWYQQALGQGPQFIFQYYREEENGRGNFPPRFSGLQFPNYSSELNVNALELDDSALYLCASSSGTGQKLFFGSGTQLSVL.

The CDR3 region is CAIRENTGDTQYF. Written as DNA, the CDR3 is TGTGCCATCAGAGAGAACACGGGAGATACGCAGTATTTT. This chain joins TRBV10-3 and TRBJ2-3; D is unclear. Trimming left V 6 bases short and J 5 bases short, with 12 bases between. This CDR3 spans 13 amino acids. Germline CDR1 and CDR2: ENHRY and SYGVKD.

This clone was observed once. The chain links TRBV3-1 (or the pseudogene TRBV3-2) to TRBJ2-7; a weak D match, TRBD1 (5 bases). The CDR3 has 14 amino acids. Deletions cut 0 bases from V and 1 base from J, with 7 bases between. Germline V gene lookup returns CDR1 LGHDT and CDR2 YNNKEL (reference sequence). CDR3 DNA: TGTGCCAGCAGCCAAGACAGGGTTTCCTACGAGCAGTACTTC. Its translation: CASSQDRVSYEQYF.

This clone was seen a few times. This rearrangement joins TRBV29-1 to TRBJ2-1, with 11 bases matching TRBD2. Germline values: CDR1 SQVTM, CDR2 ANQGSEA. The trim removed 6 bases at V and 2 bases at J, leaving 12 bases unmatched. This CDR3 spans 17 amino acids. CDR3 in amino acids: CSVKVIAGGPTYNEQFF. In DNA, the CDR3 is TGCAGCGTAAAGGTGATAGCGGGGGGGCCCACCTACAATGAGCAGTTCTTC.

The chain combines TRBV5-1 with TRBJ2-3, with TRBD2 matching over 8 bases. The V and J ends lost 4 bases and 3 bases, in that order; junction bases with no gene match: 7. CDR3 length: 15 residues. The germline gives CDR1 SGHRS, CDR2 YFSETQ. The CDR3 DNA sequence: TGCGCCAGCAGCCCCCACGGGGGGGGGACAGATACGCAGTATTTT. It codes for CASSPHGGGTDTQYF.

This clone has just one count. The CDR3 DNA follows: TGCGCCAGCAGTTCGACTAGCGGGACTCGGGCAAGCACAGATACGCAGTATTTT. Translated: CASSSTSGTRASTDTQYF. V gene TRBV10-1 combines with J gene TRBJ2-3, with 11 bases that match TRBD2. The CDR3 runs to 18 residues. From germline, CDR1 is WNHNN and CDR2 SYGVQD (reference sequence). V lost 5 bases to trimming and J lost 0 bases; unmatched junction nucleotides: 10.

The rearrangement links TRBV5-4 to TRBJ2-7; 7 bases match TRBD2. CDR3 length: 16 residues. Germline lookup yields CDR1 SGHNT and CDR2 YYREEE (reference sequence). The J segment lost 5 bases and the V segment lost 5 bases, leaving 16 bases of the junction unmatched. The CDR3 DNA is TGTGCCAGCAGGGGAGGGGAGGCAGCGGGGCAACACGAGCAGTACTTC. This codes for CASRGGEAAGQHEQYF.

The chain combines TRBV19 with TRBJ1-1, with D perhaps TRBD1 (6 bases). Germline CDR1 and CDR2: LNHDA and SQIVND (reference sequence). The CDR3 is 13 residues long. V was cut by 8 bases and J by 1 base, with 11 bases left in between. This chain's CDR3 is CASAGTQNTEAFF. CDR3 in DNA: TGTGCCAGTGCCGGGACACAGAACACTGAAGCTTTCTTT.

The table lists this clone with a count of one. The rearrangement uses TRBV3-1 (or the pseudogene TRBV3-2) and TRBJ2-1; 9 nucleotides line up with TRBD2. The trim removed 2 bases at V and 9 bases at J, leaving 11 bases unmatched. The CDR3 sequence is 16 residues long. Germline values: CDR1 LGHDT, CDR2 YNNKEL (reference sequence). In DNA, the CDR3 is TGTGCCAGCAGCCAATTTATCCTAGCGGGGAGCGGTGAGCAGTTCTTC. Its translation is CASSQFILAGSGEQFF.

CDR3 loop: CASSFQGSYYNEQFF. CDR3 bases: TGTGCCAGCAGTTTTCAGGGCTCCTATTACAATGAGCAGTTCTTC. The gene calls are TRBV28 and TRBJ2-1, with D tentatively TRBD1 (5 bases). V was clipped by 3 bases and J by 4 bases, with 13 bases between them. CDR3 length equals 15 residues. CDR1 is MDHEN, CDR2 SYDVKM, per germline.

The chain combines TRBV29-1 with TRBJ2-3, with 11 bases lining up with TRBD2. The CDR3 loop spans 14 amino acids. Germline V gives CDR1 SQVTM, CDR2 ANQGSEA. With V trimmed by 5 bases and J by 4 bases, 5 bases remained unmatched. CDR3 amino acids: CSVIAGGGSDTQYF. The CDR3 DNA reads as TGCAGCGTTATAGCGGGAGGGGGGTCAGATACGCAGTATTTT.

The sample holds a few counts of this clone. The V call is TRBV11-2, the J call TRBJ1-2; no firm D call. Germline V gene lookup returns CDR1 SGHAT and CDR2 FQNNGV. The CDR3 is made up of 14 amino acids. The V and J ends lost 0 bases and 8 bases respectively, with 13 bases between them. In DNA, the CDR3 is TGTGCCAGCAGCTTAGAATTGGGAGTCCGGGGCTACACCTTC. It encodes CASSLELGVRGYTF.